This T cell receptor (beta chain) stems from a study of identical twins. Whole-study findings and limits: Partial confounding of zero-insertion analyses by invariant MAIT and iNKT cells was possible.

The CDR3 consists of 14 residues. V was pared by 3 bases and J by 4 bases, with 2 bases of the junction left unmatched. In germline, CDR1 is LGHNA, CDR2 YSLEER. It was template switching that added a universal primer site, and there were unique molecular identifiers on the cDNA. TCRdb re-called the 5' RACE reads with MiXCR, one entry per CDR3 protein. Altogether about 520,000 distinct CDR3 sequences are present, 20% to 25% being singletons, with the ten largest covering 0.8% to 1%. At least ten counts were recorded for this clonotype. What it recognizes is unknown. This same sample was also taken into another study, of T cells expressing NK-cell markers. That paper states: The study left the HCMV specificity of expanded NKG2C+ T cell clones unresolved.

The sequence came from a woman younger than 30 in good health. This sequence joins TRBV4-3 and TRBJ2-2; 7 nucleotides match TRBD2. The sample comprised CD4+ T cells sorted from blood. In nucleotides, the CDR3 is TGCGCCAGCAGCCACCGGGGGGTCACCGGGGAGCTGTTTTTT. Protein: CASSHRGVTGELFF.